This is a list of T cell receptor beta chains from one sample in a study of blood T cell repertoires in COVID-19. Measured with immunoSEQ multiplex PCR; TCRdb has only the in-frame clones, and not every one. The sample lists more than 400,000 clones, 90% occurring once. Sample: PBMCs or T cells enriched from blood (not recorded which). The receptor source for this set is a young man who had recovered from COVID-19. Each CDR3 is given with its conserved first and last residue. D genes are given only for firm matches. The size of a clone is reported for some rows only, either as once, few or many, or as a class for expanded clones.

cdr3_nt cdr3_aa v_call clone_size d_call j_call
TGTGCCACCAGCAGAGCTGGGCCTAACAATGAGCAGTTCTTC CATSRAGPNNEQFF TRBV15 NA NA TRBJ2-1
TGTGCCAGCAGCGCCGGGACAGGGATCGGGGAACTGTTTTTT CASSAGTGIGELFF TRBV9 once TRBD1 TRBJ1-4
TGTGCCACCAGCAGAGTCAACGGGTATCGCACCGGGGAGCTGTTTTTT CATSRVNGYRTGELFF TRBV15 once NA TRBJ2-2
TGCGCCAGCAGCTTGGATCCCGCCGGGACCTACGAGCAGTACTTC CASSLDPAGTYEQYF TRBV5-1 NA NA TRBJ2-7
TGTGCCAGCAGCTTAGGGCAGTACTCCTACAATGAGCAGTTCTTC CASSLGQYSYNEQFF TRBV13 NA NA TRBJ2-1
TGCGCCAGCAGCCAAGATCGGCGGCGCGACGAGCAGTACTTC CASSQDRRRDEQYF TRBV4-1 few NA TRBJ2-7
TGTGCCAGCAGAGCCCATCTTCACGACACCTCTTCCTATGGCTACACCTTC CASRAHLHDTSSYGYTF TRBV2 NA NA TRBJ1-2
TGTGCCAGTGAAACGGGACAGGGAACTGGAAACACCATATATTTT CASETGQGTGNTIYF TRBV19 NA TRBD1 TRBJ1-3
TGTGCCTGGAGTGTAGGGTGGGGGACAGGGACTGAAGCTTTCTTT CAWSVGWGTGTEAFF TRBV30 NA TRBD1 TRBJ1-1
TGTGCCAGCAGTTACCCCGAACAGCTCTATGGCTACACCTTC CASSYPEQLYGYTF TRBV6-2/TRBV6-3 NA NA TRBJ1-2
TGTGCCAGCAGTTCCACCACCAGCGGGGGAAACATTCAGTACTTC CASSSTTSGGNIQYF TRBV6-5 NA TRBD2 TRBJ2-4
TGTGCCAGCAGTCCGTCGTTAACCGGGGAGCTGTTTTTT CASSPSLTGELFF TRBV12-3/TRBV12-4 NA NA TRBJ2-2
TGTGCCAGCAGTGAAAAGGAGGCCGGGGAGCTGTTTTTT CASSEKEAGELFF TRBV2 NA NA TRBJ2-2
TGCGCCAGCAGCCCAAGCGGGGCCCAAGAGACCCAGTACTTC CASSPSGAQETQYF TRBV5-1 few TRBD2 TRBJ2-5
TGTGCCAGCAGTGCCGGACTAGCGGGACCTTCCTACGAGCAGTACTTC CASSAGLAGPSYEQYF TRBV2 NA TRBD2 TRBJ2-7
TGTGCCAGCAGTTTCACTCGGGGGGGCTACAATGAGCAGTTCTTC CASSFTRGGYNEQFF TRBV5-5 NA TRBD2 TRBJ2-1
TGTGCCAGCAGCTTGGGAGGCGGGAGGACGGTCACCGGGGAGCTGTTTTTT CASSLGGGRTVTGELFF TRBV5-4 many TRBD2 TRBJ2-2
TGTGCCAGCAGCCAAGGGTGGGGGGACAGGACCTCTGGTGGCTACACCTTC CASSQGWGDRTSGGYTF TRBV11-2 NA TRBD1 TRBJ1-2
TGTGCCAGCACCAAGGGGTATGGCTACACCTTC CASTKGYGYTF TRBV12-3/TRBV12-4 NA NA TRBJ1-2
TGTGCCAGTAGTATCACAGGGGGGCGCAATCAGCCCCAGCATTTT CASSITGGRNQPQHF TRBV19 NA TRBD1 TRBJ1-5
TGTGCCAGCATTTCGACTAGCGGGGGTGGGGAGACCCAGTACTTC CASISTSGGGETQYF TRBV6-5 NA TRBD2 TRBJ2-5
TGTGCCAGCAGCGCGGGACTATCCACAGATACGCAGTATTTT CASSAGLSTDTQYF TRBV7-3 NA TRBD2 TRBJ2-3
TGTGCCAGCAACCCTACCCCGGGCAGGGGGAACTATGGCTACACCTTC CASNPTPGRGNYGYTF TRBV19 NA TRBD1 TRBJ1-2
TGTGCCAGCAGTTTAAATTGGGGCAGGGCCGACGAGCAGTACTTC CASSLNWGRADEQYF TRBV27 NA NA TRBJ2-7
TGTGCCAGTAGTGCAGGGTCTAGCAATCAGCCCCAGCATTTT CASSAGSSNQPQHF TRBV19 NA NA TRBJ1-5
TGTGCCAGCAGCCAGTCTAGCGGGGGTGGTCGGGAGCAGTTCTTC CASSQSSGGGREQFF TRBV3-1/TRBV3-2 NA TRBD2 TRBJ2-1
TGTGCCAGCAGCCCGGGCGGGACTAGCGGGGCCTTAGCCAAAAACATTCAGTACTTC CASSPGGTSGALAKNIQYF TRBV7-9 NA TRBD2 TRBJ2-4
TGTGCCTGGAGCGGGAGGGGCAGTAACCGACCGATGAACACTGAAGCTTTCTTT CAWSGRGSNRPMNTEAFF TRBV30 NA NA TRBJ1-1
TGTGCCAGCTCCACACATAACTATGGCTACACCTTC CASSTHNYGYTF TRBV2 NA NA TRBJ1-2
TGTGCCAGCAGCCCGGGGACCGGGGAGCTGTTTTTT CASSPGTGELFF TRBV11-3 once NA TRBJ2-2
TGTGCCAGCTCACCACTGCCAGGGTCGTGGAATGAGCAGTTCTTC CASSPLPGSWNEQFF TRBV18 NA NA TRBJ2-1
TGTGCCAGCAGTGAAACCGGGACAGGGGAGGGCTACACCTTC CASSETGTGEGYTF TRBV28 NA TRBD1 TRBJ1-2
TGTGCTAGTGGTTTGGAACCGGGACAACCTAACTATGGCTACACCTTC CASGLEPGQPNYGYTF TRBV12-5 NA NA TRBJ1-2
TGCGCCAGCGGCGAAGGGGGCTTGGCCACTGAAGCTTTCTTT CASGEGGLATEAFF TRBV5-1 NA TRBD1 TRBJ1-1
TGTGCCAGCAGTTTCCCAGCGGACAATGAGCAGTTCTTC CASSFPADNEQFF TRBV27 few NA TRBJ2-1
TGTGCCATCAGTGGGACGGGGGACACTGAAGCTTTCTTT CAISGTGDTEAFF TRBV10-3 NA NA TRBJ1-1
TGTGCCAGCAGCCTAGCGGGAGCGAATACCGGGGAGCTGTTTTTT CASSLAGANTGELFF TRBV11-2 NA TRBD2 TRBJ2-2
TGTGCCAGCTCGGGGTCGGACCTAGTGGGGGGCTACACCTTC CASSGSDLVGGYTF TRBV27 NA NA TRBJ1-2
TGTGCCAGCAGTGACCTGGCGAGGGGGCAGACTGAAGCTTTCTTT CASSDLARGQTEAFF TRBV6-1 NA TRBD1 TRBJ1-1
TGTGCCAGTAGTAGTAAAGGGACAAACTACGAGCAGTACTTC CASSSKGTNYEQYF TRBV19 NA NA TRBJ2-7
TGTGCCAGCAGTTATAGCGGCCAAGAGACCCAGTACTTC CASSYSGQETQYF TRBV3-1/TRBV3-2 once NA TRBJ2-5
TGTGCCTGGACAGCCGGGACAGTCAACTCTGGAAACACCATATATTTT CAWTAGTVNSGNTIYF TRBV30 once TRBD1 TRBJ1-3
TGTGCCAGCAGAGAGACAGGGGGGTCACCCCTCCACTTT CASRETGGSPLHF TRBV6-5 NA TRBD1 TRBJ1-6